This TCR beta chain derives from a study of shared clonotypes between healthy human individuals. Study results and caveats: The diversity represented, both genetic and in exposure history, was limited by few donors.

From germline, CDR1 is LNHDA and CDR2 SQIVND (reference sequence). The CDR3 totals 17 residues. V lost 1 base, J lost 9 bases, and 22 bases lay in between. Note on this clone: The antigen remains unidentified.

CD4+ cell separation produced CD45RA+ naive and CD45RA-negative memory subsets. The table came from immunoSEQ multiplex PCR; TCRdb's copy has only in-frame clones and leaves some out. The sample contains approximately 1.4 million clones, approximately 98% of which appear only once. The receptor was derived from a man in his thirties or forties in good health. The sequenced sample was naive CD4+ T cells sorted from blood. The subset denotes: CD45RA+ positively selected. The chain recombines TRBV19 with TRBJ1-5; D might be TRBD1 (6 bases). The CDR3 region is CASSIGGPGTPQWPQHF. CDR3 sequence (DNA): TGTGCCAGTAGTATAGGGGGGCCAGGGACCCCCCAATGGCCCCAGCATTTT.